The rows below give T cell receptor beta chains drawn from one sample of a study of monozygotic twins with inflammatory bowel disease. For each CDR3 protein, TCRdb gives one entry from its re-call of the 5' RACE reads, without DNA. Its clone listing holds 300,000 to 400,000 distinct CDR3 sequences. Sequenced sample: blood. The receptors were sampled from a human donor with ulcerative colitis or Crohn's disease, or a healthy co-twin of an affected twin (not recorded which). Each CDR3 is given with its conserved first and last residue.

TRBV12-3/TRBV12-4	TRBJ2-5	CASRSGQHQETQYF
TRBV29-1	TRBJ2-1	CSVPGLYYNEQFF
TRBV5-1	TRBJ1-5	CASSLEQGAQPQHF
TRBV10-3	TRBJ1-6	CAINSGFSYNSPLHF
TRBV19	TRBJ2-6	CAALGQHSGANVLTF
TRBV12-3/TRBV12-4	TRBJ2-7	CASSDRTSRSYEQYF
TRBV19	TRBJ2-1	CASSTPLHEQFF
TRBV5-1	TRBJ2-2	CASSPGLAPTGELFF
TRBV20-1	TRBJ1-5	CSARGPGQGAAQPQHF
TRBV4-1	TRBJ2-7	CASSQGLVAAYEQYF
TRBV7-3	TRBJ2-2	CASSLPGWELFF
TRBV4-1	TRBJ2-1	CASSQGQGAGPRAYNEQFF
TRBV28	TRBJ2-1	CASSLGGQGGNEQFF
TRBV12-3/TRBV12-4	TRBJ2-1	CASSPRGLVSDEQFF
TRBV6-1	TRBJ2-7	CASSRNRAPYEQYF
TRBV7-2	TRBJ2-7	CASSLTAGAEQYF
TRBV12-3/TRBV12-4	TRBJ1-6	CASRAGTGRNSPLHF
TRBV5-6	TRBJ2-3	CASSLDWGLTDTQYF
TRBV24-1	TRBJ2-1	CATRDAGVQDNNEQFF
TRBV5-1	TRBJ2-2	CASSFAVNTGELFF
TRBV27	TRBJ1-6	CASSLRTEKYNSPLHF
TRBV4-2	TRBJ2-1	CASSQGTSGRGGNEQFF
TRBV3-1	TRBJ2-7	CASRLRDGPYEQYF
TRBV7-2	TRBJ2-7	CASSSGPTSYEQYF
TRBV7-6	TRBJ2-1	CASSSGLGGRYNEQFF
TRBV27	TRBJ2-5	CASSFRAEQETQYF
TRBV5-1	TRBJ1-1	CASRQTSPGDTNTEAFF
TRBV6-2/TRBV6-3	TRBJ1-6	CASRRGQIYNSPLHF
TRBV18	TRBJ1-1	CASSLRPTLLMTEAFF
TRBV9	TRBJ2-1	CASSVASGYHNEQFF
TRBV20-1	TRBJ1-5	CSARVPDSGWNQPQHF
TRBV7-9	TRBJ1-1	CASSLQGITEAFF
TRBV15	TRBJ2-7	CATSRDQGFYEQYF
TRBV4-1	TRBJ2-2	CASSQPGITNTGELFF